One and the same sample provided the 10 T cell receptor beta chains below, sequenced in a study of T cells in Graves' hyperthyroidism and ophthalmopathy (dated by TCRdb to the late 2010s). Library generation was performed with multiplex PCR. Reads for this sample came from an Illumina HiSeq 2000. The TCR beta CDR3 regions were amplified from the RNA transcripts. The first round of RT-PCR for the TCR CDR3 was performed with the HTBI primer set and the Qiagen OneStep RT-PCR kit. TCRdb passed the public sequencing reads through fastp at Q25 and MiXCR, retaining productive beta sequences. Entries are consolidated by CDR3 protein sequence, retaining the most common genes and DNA. A total of more than 350,000 distinct CDR3 sequences appear in this sample, 14% to 15% of them only once. Roughly 33% of the sample lies in the top ten. Source material: blood. The origin of the receptors is a woman in her 30s with Graves' hyperthyroidism.

This clonotype has a count of ten or more. V gene TRBV7-9 combines with J gene TRBJ2-3; D unresolved. The CDR3 covers 14 residues. The V gene's germline CDR1 is SEHNR and CDR2 FQNEAQ (reference sequence). V lost 5 bases and J lost 0, with 9 bases in between. CDR3 loop: CASSNTGSTDTQYF. DNA for the CDR3: TGTGCCAGCAGCAATACCGGGAGCACAGATACGCAGTATTTT.

This chain links TRBV6-1 with TRBJ2-4; 7 bases agree with TRBD2. The CDR3 consists of 17 residues. The germline CDR1 and CDR2 sequences are MNHNS and SASEGT. V dropped 2 bases and J dropped 7; count of bases not matched to a gene: 14. The CDR3 sequence: CASSESWGEGVSNIQYF. The DNA of the CDR3 is TGTGCCAGCAGTGAATCGTGGGGGGAGGGAGTCTCTAACATTCAGTACTTC.

The CDR3 loop reads CSARRGTSGRTDTQYF. The CDR3 DNA follows: TGCAGTGCACGTCGCGGGACTAGCGGGAGAACAGATACGCAGTATTTT. The rearrangement joins TRBV20-1 to TRBJ2-3, with TRBD2 identical over 14 bases. The CDR3 spans 16 residues. The germline V gene has CDR1 DFQATT and CDR2 SNEGSKA (reference sequence). V was pared by 6 bases and J by 3 bases, with 8 bases of the junction left unmatched.

In its sample, this clonotype was seen many times. The V and J genes are TRBV5-1 and TRBJ2-7; D is unclear. The CDR3 runs to 13 residues. Germline V gene data show CDR1 as SGHRS and CDR2 as YFSETQ. Trimming shortened V by 0 bases and J by 0 bases, and 4 bases separated the two germline ends. CDR3 in amino acids: CASSLDLSYEQYF. The CDR3 DNA sequence: TGCGCCAGCAGCTTGGACCTCTCCTACGAGCAGTACTTC.

This clonotype was seen many times. CDR3 bases: TGTGCCAGCAGCTTAGGGCTAGGCTATGAGCAGTTCTTC. Protein sequence: CASSLGLGYEQFF. The chain recombines TRBV7-3 with TRBJ2-1; D is uncertain. V gave up 2 bases and J gave up 8 bases, with 10 bases separating them. Germline V lookup: CDR1 SGHTA, CDR2 FQGTGA. The CDR3 sequence is 13 residues long.

This clonotype showed up many times. The V call is TRBV30, the J call TRBJ2-5, with 7 positions matching TRBD2. V gave up 2 bases and J gave up 2 bases; unmatched junction bases: 2. Germline loops: CDR1 GTSNPN, CDR2 SVGIG (reference sequence). The CDR3 loop spans 13 amino acids. CDR3 DNA: TGTGCCTGGAGTCCGGGACTACAAGAGACCCAGTACTTC. This sequence encodes CAWSPGLQETQYF.

In this sample, this clonotype turned up a few times. The chain uses TRBV20-1 and TRBJ2-1; 9 bases agree with TRBD2. Losses at the gene ends were 3 bases for V and 10 bases for J; bases not matched to a gene: 13. Germline V gene sequence: CDR1 DFQATT, CDR2 SNEGSKA (reference sequence). CDR3 size: 15 residues. The CDR3 nucleotides read TGCAGTGCTAGCCCCGGGGGGGCGGGAGGGCCCGAGCAGTTCTTC. Protein: CSASPGGAGGPEQFF.

CDR3 DNA sequence: TGTGCCAGCAGTAAACCGGGACAGGGGGCCGGAGGGGCCAACGTCCTGACTTTC. Translation gives CASSKPGQGAGGANVLTF. The gene calls are TRBV6-1 and TRBJ2-6, with 12 bases fitting TRBD1. V lost 5 bases and J lost 4; bases outside the gene matches: 9. The CDR3 is made up of 18 amino acids. The germline V gene has CDR1 MNHNS and CDR2 SASEGT.

The chain combines TRBV4-1 with TRBJ1-2; D is uncertain. With 0 bases removed from V and 8 bases from J, the gap between germline ends came to 13 bases. Per the germline V gene, CDR1 is MGHRA and CDR2 is YSYEKL. This CDR3 region has 14 residues. The CDR3 DNA is TGCGCCAGCAGCCAAGAAGGCGATCTTGGAGGCTACACCTTC. Protein: CASSQEGDLGGYTF.

V gene TRBV20-1 combines with J gene TRBJ2-1; D may be TRBD1 (6 bases). V gave up 1 base and J gave up 4 bases, with 17 bases separating them. Germline CDR1 reads DFQATT; CDR2 reads SNEGSKA (reference sequence). CDR3 length: 16 residues. The CDR3, as DNA: TGCAGTGCTAGAGCCAACCGGGACAAGGAATACAATGAGCAGTTCTTC. Translating it yields CSARANRDKEYNEQFF.